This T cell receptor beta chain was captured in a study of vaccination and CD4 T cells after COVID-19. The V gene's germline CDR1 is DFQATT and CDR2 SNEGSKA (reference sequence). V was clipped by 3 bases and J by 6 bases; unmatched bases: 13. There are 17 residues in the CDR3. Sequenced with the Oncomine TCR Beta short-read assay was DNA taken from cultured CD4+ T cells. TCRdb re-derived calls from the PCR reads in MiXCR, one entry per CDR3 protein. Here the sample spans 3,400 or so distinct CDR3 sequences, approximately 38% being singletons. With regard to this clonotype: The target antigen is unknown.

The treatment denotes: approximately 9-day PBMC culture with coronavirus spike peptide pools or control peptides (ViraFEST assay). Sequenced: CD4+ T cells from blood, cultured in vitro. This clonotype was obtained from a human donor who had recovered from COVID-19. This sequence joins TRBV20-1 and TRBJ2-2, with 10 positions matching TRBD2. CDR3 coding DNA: TGCAGTGCTAGGAGTTCGAGGGAACTAGCGGGGTCCGGGGAGCTGTTTTTT. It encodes CSARSSRELAGSGELFF.